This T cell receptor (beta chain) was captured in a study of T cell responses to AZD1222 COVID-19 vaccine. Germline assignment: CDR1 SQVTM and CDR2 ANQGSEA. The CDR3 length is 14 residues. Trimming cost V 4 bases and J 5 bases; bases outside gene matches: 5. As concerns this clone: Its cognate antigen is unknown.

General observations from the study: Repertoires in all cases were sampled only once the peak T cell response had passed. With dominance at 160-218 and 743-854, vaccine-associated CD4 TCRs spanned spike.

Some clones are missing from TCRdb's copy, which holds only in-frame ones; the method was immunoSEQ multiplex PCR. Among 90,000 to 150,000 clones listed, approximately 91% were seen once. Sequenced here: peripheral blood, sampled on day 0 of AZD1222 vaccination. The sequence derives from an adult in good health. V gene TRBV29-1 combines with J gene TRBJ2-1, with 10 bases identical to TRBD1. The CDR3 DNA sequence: TGCAGCGTTGGAGGGACAGGGGATAACAATGAGCAGTTCTTC. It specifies CSVGGTGDNNEQFF.